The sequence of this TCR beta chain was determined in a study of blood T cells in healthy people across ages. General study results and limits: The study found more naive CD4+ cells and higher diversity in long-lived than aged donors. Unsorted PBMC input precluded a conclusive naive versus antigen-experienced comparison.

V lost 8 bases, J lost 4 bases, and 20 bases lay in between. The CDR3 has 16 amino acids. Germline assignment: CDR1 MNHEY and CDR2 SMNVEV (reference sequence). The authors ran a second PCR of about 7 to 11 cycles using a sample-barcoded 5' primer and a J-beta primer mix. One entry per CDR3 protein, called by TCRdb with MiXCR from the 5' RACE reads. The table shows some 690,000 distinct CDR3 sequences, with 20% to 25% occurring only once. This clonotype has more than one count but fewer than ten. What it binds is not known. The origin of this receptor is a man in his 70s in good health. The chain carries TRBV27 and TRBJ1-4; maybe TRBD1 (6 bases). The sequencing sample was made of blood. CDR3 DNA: TGTGCCAGCCCACCGGGGGGGCCACCATTTAATGAAAAACTGTTTTTT. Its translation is CASPPGGPPFNEKLFF.